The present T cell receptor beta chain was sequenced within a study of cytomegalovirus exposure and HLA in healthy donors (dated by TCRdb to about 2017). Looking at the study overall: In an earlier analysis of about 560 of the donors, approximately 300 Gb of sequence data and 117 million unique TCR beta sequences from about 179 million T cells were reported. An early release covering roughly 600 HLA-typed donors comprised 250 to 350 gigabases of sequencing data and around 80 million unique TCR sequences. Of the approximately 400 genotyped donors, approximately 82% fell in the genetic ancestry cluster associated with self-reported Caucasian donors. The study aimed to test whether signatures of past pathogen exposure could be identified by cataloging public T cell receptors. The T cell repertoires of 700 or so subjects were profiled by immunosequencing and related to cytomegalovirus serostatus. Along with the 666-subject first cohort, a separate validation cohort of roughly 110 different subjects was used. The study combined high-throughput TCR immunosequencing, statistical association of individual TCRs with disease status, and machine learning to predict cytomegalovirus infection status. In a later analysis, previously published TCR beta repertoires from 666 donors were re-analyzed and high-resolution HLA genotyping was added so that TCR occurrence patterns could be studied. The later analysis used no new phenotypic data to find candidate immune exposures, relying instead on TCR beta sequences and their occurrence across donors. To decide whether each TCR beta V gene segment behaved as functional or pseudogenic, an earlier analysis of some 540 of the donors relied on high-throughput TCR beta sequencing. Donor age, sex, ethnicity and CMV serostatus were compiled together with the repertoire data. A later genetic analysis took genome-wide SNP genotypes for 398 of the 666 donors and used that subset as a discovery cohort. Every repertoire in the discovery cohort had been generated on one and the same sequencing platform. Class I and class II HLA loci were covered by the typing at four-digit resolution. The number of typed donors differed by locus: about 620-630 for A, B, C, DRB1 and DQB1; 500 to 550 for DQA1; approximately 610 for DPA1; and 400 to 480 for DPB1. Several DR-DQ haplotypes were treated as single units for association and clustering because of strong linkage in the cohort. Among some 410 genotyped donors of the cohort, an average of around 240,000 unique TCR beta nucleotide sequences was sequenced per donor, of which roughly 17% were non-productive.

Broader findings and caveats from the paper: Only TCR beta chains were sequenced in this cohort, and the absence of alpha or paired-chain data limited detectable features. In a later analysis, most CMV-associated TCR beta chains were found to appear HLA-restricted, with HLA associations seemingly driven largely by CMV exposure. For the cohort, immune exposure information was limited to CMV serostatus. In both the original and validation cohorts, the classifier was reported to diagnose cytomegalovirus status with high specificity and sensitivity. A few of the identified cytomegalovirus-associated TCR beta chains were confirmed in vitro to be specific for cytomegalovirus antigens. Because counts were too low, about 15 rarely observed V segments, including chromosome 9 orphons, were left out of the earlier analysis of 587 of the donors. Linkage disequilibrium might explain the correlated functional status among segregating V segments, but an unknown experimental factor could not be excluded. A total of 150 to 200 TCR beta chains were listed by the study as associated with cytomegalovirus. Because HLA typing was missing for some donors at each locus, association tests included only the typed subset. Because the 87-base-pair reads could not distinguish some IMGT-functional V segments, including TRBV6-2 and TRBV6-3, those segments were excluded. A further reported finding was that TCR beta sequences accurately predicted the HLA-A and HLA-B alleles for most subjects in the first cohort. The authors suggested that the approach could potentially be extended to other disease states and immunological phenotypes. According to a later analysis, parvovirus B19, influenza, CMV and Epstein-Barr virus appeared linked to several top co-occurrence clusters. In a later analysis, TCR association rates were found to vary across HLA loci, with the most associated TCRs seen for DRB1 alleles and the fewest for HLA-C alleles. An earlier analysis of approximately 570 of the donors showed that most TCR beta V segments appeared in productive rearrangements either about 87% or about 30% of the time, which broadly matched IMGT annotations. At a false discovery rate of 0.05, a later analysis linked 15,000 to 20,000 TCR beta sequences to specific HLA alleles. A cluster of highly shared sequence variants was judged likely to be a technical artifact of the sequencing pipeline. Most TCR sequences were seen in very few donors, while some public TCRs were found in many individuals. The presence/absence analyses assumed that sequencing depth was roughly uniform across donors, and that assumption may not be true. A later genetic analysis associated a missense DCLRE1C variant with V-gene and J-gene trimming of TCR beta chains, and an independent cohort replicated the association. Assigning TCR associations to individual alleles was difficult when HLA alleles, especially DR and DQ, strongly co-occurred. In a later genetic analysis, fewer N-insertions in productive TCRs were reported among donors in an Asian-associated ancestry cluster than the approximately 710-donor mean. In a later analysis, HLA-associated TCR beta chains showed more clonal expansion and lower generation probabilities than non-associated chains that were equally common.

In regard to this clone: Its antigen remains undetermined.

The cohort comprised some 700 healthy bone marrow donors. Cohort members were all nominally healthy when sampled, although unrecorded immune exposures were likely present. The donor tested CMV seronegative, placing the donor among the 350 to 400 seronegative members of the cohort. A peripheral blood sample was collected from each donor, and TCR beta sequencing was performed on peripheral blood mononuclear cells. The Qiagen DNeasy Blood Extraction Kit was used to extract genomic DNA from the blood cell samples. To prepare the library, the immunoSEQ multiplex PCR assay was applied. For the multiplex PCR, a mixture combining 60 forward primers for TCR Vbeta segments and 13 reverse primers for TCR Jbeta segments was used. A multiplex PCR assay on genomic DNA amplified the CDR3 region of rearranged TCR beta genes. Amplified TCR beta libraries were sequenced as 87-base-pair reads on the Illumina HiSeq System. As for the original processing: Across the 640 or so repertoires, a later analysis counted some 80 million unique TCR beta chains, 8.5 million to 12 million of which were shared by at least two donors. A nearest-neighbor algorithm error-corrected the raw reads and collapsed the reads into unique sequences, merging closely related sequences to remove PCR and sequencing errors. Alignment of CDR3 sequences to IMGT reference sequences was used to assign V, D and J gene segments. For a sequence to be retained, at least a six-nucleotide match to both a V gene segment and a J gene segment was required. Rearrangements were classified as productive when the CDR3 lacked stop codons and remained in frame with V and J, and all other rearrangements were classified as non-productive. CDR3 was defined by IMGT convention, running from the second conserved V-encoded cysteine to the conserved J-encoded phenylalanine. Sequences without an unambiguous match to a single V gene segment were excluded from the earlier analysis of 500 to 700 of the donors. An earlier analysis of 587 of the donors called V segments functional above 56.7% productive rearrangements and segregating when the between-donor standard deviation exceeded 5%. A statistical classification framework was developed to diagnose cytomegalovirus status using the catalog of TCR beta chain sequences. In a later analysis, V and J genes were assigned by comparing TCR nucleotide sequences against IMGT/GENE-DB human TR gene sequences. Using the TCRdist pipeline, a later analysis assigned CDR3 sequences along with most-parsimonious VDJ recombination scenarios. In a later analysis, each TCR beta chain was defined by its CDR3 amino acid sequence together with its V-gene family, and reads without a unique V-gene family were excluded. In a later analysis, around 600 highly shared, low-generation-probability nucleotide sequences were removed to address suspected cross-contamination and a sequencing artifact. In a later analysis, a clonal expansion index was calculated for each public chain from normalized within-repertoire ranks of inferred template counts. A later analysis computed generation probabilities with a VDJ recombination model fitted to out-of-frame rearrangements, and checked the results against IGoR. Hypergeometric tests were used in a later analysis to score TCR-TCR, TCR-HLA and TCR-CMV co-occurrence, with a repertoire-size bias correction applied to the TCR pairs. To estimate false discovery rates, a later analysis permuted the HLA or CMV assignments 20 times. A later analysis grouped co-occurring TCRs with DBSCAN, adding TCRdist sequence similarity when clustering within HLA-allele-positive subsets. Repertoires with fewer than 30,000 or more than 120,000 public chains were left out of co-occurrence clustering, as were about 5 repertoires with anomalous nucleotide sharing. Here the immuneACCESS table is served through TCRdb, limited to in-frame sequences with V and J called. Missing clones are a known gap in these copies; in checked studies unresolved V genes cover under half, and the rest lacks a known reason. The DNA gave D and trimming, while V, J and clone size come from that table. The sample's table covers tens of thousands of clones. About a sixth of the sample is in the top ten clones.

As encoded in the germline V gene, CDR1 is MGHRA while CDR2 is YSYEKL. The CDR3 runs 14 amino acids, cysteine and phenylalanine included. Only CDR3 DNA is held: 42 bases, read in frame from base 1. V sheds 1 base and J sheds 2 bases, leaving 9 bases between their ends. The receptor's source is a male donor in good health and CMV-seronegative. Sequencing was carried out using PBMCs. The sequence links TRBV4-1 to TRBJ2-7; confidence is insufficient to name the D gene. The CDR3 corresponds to CASSQVSAAYEQYF. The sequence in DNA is TGCGCCAGCAGCCAAGTGTCGGCGGCCTACGAGCAGTACTTC.